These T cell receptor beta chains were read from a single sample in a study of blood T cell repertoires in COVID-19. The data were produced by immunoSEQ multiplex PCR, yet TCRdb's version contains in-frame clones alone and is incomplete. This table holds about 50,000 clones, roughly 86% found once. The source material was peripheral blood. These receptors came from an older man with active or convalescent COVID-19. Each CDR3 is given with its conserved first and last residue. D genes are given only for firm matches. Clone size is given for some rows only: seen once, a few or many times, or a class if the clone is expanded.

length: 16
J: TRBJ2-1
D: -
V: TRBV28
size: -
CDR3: CASSLHGGAGYNEQFF
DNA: TGTGCCAGCAGTTTACATGGGGGGGCGGGGTACAATGAGCAGTTCTTC

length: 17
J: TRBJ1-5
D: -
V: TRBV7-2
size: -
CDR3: CASSYRMGGSPDQPQHF
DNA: TGTGCCAGCAGCTATCGTATGGGAGGCTCACCCGATCAGCCCCAGCATTTT

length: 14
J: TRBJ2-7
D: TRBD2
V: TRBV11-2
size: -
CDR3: CASSLLAVSYEQYF
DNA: TGTGCCAGCAGCTTACTAGCGGTGTCCTACGAGCAGTACTTC

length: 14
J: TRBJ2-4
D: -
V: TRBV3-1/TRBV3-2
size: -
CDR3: CASSLAGTKNIQYF
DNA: TGTGCCAGCAGCCTTGCGGGGACCAAAAACATTCAGTACTTC

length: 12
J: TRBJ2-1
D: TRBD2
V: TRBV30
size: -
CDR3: CAFQLAGGEQFF
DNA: TGTGCCTTTCAACTAGCGGGGGGTGAGCAGTTCTTC

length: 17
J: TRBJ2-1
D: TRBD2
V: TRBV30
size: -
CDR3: CAWSVLLLAGDPNEQFF
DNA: TGTGCCTGGAGTGTACTCCTACTAGCGGGAGACCCCAATGAGCAGTTCTTC

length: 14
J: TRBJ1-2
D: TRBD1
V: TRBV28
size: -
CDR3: CASSQSGQGRGYTF
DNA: TGTGCCAGCAGCCAAAGCGGACAGGGGAGGGGCTACACCTTC

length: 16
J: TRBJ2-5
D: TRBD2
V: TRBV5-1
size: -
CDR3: CASSTGLAGEGETQYF
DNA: TGCGCCAGCAGCACCGGACTAGCGGGGGAAGGAGAGACCCAGTACTTC

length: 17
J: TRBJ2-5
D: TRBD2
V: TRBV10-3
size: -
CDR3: CAISESTPSGGQETQYF
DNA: TGTGCCATCAGTGAGTCGACCCCTAGCGGGGGGCAAGAGACCCAGTACTTC

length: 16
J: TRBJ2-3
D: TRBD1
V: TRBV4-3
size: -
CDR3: CASSQTGTGGTDTQYF
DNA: TGCGCCAGCAGCCAGACCGGGACAGGGGGTACAGATACGCAGTATTTT

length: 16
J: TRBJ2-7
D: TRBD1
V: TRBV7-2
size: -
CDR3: CASSLDRAGGHDEQYF
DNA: TGTGCCAGCAGCTTAGATCGGGCAGGGGGTCACGACGAGCAGTACTTC

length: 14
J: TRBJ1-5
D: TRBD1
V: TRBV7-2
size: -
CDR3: CASSPYRGNQPQHF
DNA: TGTGCCAGCAGCCCCTACAGGGGTAATCAGCCCCAGCATTTT

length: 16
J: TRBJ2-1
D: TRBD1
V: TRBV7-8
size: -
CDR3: CASSLALRQGNNEQFF
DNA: TGTGCCAGCAGCTTAGCGCTGCGACAGGGGAACAATGAGCAGTTCTTC

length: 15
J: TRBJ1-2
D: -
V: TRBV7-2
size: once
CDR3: CASSLEFIRGRGYTF
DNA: TGTGCCAGCAGCTTAGAATTCATCAGGGGACGAGGCTACACCTTC

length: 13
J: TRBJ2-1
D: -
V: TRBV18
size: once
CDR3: CASSPNDRLWQFF
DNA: TGTGCCAGCTCACCAAACGACAGGTTATGGCAGTTCTTC

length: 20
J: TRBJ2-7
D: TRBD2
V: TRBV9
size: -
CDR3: CASSEGLGGLLAGGPDEQYF
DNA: TGTGCCAGCAGCGAGGGCCTCGGGGGCTTACTAGCGGGGGGGCCCGACGAGCAGTACTTC

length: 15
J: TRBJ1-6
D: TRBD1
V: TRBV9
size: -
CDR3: CASSLRTGDNSPLHF
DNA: TGTGCCAGCAGCCTACGGACAGGGGACAATTCACCCCTCCACTTT

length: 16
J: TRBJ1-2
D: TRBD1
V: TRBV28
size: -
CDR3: CASGRTGGAEYYGYTF
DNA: TGTGCCAGCGGGAGGACAGGGGGCGCAGAGTACTATGGCTACACCTTC

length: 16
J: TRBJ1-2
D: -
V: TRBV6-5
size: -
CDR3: CASSYFPRPNRAGYTF
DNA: TGTGCCAGCAGTTACTTTCCACGCCCAAACAGGGCTGGCTACACCTTC

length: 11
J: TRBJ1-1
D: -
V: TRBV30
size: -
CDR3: CAWDNQARAFF
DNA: TGTGCCTGGGACAACCAGGCCCGAGCTTTCTTT

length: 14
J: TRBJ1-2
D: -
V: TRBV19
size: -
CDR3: CASSIARGVGGYTF
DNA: TGTGCCAGTAGTATAGCCAGGGGAGTCGGTGGCTACACCTTC

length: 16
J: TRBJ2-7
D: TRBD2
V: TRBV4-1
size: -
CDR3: CASSQVERGRPYEQYF
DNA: TGCGCCAGCAGCCAAGTGGAGCGGGGGCGGCCCTACGAGCAGTACTTC

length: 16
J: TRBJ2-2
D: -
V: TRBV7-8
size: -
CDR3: CASSSPPLGNTGELFF
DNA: TGTGCCAGCAGCTCACCCCCTCTAGGAAACACCGGGGAGCTGTTTTTT

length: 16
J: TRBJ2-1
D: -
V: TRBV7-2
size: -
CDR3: CASSLALGASLGEQFF
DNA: TGTGCCAGCAGCTTAGCTCTAGGGGCAAGTCTTGGTGAGCAGTTCTTC

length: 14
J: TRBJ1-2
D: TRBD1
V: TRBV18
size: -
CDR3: CASSRRDRDYGYTF
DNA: TGTGCCAGCTCACGCCGGGACAGGGATTATGGCTACACCTTC

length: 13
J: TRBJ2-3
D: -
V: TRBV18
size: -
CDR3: CASSRGGDGTQYF
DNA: TGTGCCAGCTCAAGAGGCGGTGACGGGACGCAGTATTTT

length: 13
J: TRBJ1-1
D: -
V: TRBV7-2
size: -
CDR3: CASSFYRASVAFF
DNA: TGTGCCAGCAGCTTTTACAGGGCCTCTGTAGCTTTCTTT

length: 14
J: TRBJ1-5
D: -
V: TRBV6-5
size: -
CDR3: CASIRGMSNQPQHF
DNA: TGTGCCAGCATCAGAGGAATGAGCAATCAGCCCCAGCATTTT

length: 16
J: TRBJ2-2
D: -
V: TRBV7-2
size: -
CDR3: CASSPHPGLNTGELFF
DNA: TGTGCCAGCAGCCCACACCCGGGACTCAACACCGGGGAGCTGTTTTTT

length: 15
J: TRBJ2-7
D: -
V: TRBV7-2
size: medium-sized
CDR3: CASSPGGAGGYEQYF
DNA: TGTGCCAGCAGCCCCGGCGGGGCAGGGGGGTACGAGCAGTACTTC

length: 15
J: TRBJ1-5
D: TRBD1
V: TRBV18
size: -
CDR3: CASSPGTGNNQPQHF
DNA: TGTGCCAGCTCACCAGGGACAGGGAACAATCAGCCCCAGCATTTT

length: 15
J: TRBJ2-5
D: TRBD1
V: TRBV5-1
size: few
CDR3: CASSTGTGEWKTQYF
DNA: TGCGCCAGCAGTACCGGGACAGGGGAATGGAAGACCCAGTACTTC

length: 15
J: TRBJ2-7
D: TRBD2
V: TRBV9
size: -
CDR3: CASSVGRGGSYEQYF
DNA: TGTGCCAGCAGCGTCGGGCGGGGGGGCTCCTACGAGCAGTACTTC

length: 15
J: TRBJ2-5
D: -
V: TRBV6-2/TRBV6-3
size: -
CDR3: CASSPSRVPVETQYF
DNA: TGTGCCAGCAGTCCCTCCAGGGTCCCGGTCGAGACCCAGTACTTC

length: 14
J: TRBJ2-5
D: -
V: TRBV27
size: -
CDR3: CASSSNRRQETQYF
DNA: TGTGCCAGCAGTTCAAATAGAAGACAAGAGACCCAGTACTTC

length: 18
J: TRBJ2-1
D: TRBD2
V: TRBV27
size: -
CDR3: CASSRGLAGVPSYNEQFF
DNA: TGTGCCAGCAGTAGGGGACTAGCGGGAGTACCCTCCTACAATGAGCAGTTCTTC

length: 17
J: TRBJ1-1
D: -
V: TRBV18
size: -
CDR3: CASSPRYRGSMNTEAFF
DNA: TGTGCCAGCTCACCACGATATAGGGGTTCCATGAACACTGAAGCTTTCTTT

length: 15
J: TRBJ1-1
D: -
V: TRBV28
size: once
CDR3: CASSSYLRGDTEAFF
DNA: TGTGCCAGCAGTTCTTACCTCAGGGGAGACACTGAAGCTTTCTTT

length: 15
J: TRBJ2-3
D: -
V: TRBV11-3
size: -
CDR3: CASSLYTSSTDTQYF
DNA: TGTGCCAGCAGCTTATACACCTCTAGCACAGATACGCAGTATTTT

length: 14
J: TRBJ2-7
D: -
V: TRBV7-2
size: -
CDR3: CASSLGSGNYEQYF
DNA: TGTGCCAGCAGCTTAGGTAGCGGAAACTACGAGCAGTACTTC

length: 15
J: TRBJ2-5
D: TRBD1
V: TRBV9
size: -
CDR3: CASSVGDRAQETQYF
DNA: TGTGCCAGCAGCGTAGGGGACAGGGCCCAAGAGACCCAGTACTTC

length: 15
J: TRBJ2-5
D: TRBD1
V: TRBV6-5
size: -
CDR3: CASLRTGTYQETQYF
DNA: TGTGCCAGCCTTCGGACAGGGACGTACCAAGAGACCCAGTACTTC

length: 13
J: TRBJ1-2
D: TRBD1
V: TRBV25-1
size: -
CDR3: CASSNTGGYGYTF
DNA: TGTGCCAGCAGTAACACAGGGGGTTATGGCTACACCTTC

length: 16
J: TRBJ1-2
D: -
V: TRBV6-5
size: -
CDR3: CASSYSIGPGNYGYTF
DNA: TGTGCCAGCAGTTACTCGATAGGGCCGGGGAACTATGGCTACACCTTC

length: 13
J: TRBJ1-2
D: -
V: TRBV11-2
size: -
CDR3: CASSLSGAPGYTF
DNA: TGTGCCAGCAGCTTATCAGGGGCGCCTGGCTACACCTTC

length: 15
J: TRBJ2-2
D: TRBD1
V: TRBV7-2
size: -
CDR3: CASSLRTGGTGELFF
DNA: TGTGCCAGCAGCTTACGGACAGGGGGCACCGGGGAGCTGTTTTTT

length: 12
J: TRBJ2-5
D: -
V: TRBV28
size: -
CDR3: CASVSYQETQYF
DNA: TGTGCCAGCGTTTCGTACCAAGAGACCCAGTACTTC

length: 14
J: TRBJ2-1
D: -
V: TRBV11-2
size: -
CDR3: CASSPSGAYNEQFF
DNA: TGTGCCAGCAGCCCTTCGGGAGCCTACAATGAGCAGTTCTTC